This T cell receptor beta chain derives from a study of post-analysis software for immune sequencing data. Study at large: Secondary progressive, relapsing-remitting and progressive-relapsing multiple sclerosis were among the included disease courses.

Study-level findings and limits: In multiple sclerosis, normalized Chao1 diversity was significantly below that of controls.

About this clonotype itself: As yet, its antigen is unknown. This may arise from a read error, as a much more abundant clone is one base away.

Unique molecular identifiers were carried by the TCR beta cDNA libraries. Each batch of roughly 0.95 to 10 million T cells produced some 450,000 cDNA molecules. TCRdb independently ran MiXCR on the PCR reads; one entry per CDR3 protein. The data show around 260,000 distinct CDR3 sequences, 35% to 45% seen once. The specimen was blood. The TCR originated in a girl aged 5 to 17 with multiple sclerosis.

The DNA for the CDR3 is TGTGCCAGCAGGAGGGCTAGCGGGATCTTAGGTGAGCAGTACTTC. This encodes CASRRASGILGEQYF. The chain is built from TRBV2 and TRBJ2-7, with 9 nucleotides matching TRBD2. This CDR3 contains 15 residues. Germline CDR1 reads SNHLY; CDR2 reads FYNNEI. V lost 6 bases, J lost 7 bases, and 13 bases stayed unmatched. The whole variable domain, filled in from reference TRBV2 and TRBJ2-7, reads EPEVTQTPSHQVTQMGQEVILRCVPISNHLYFYWYRQILGQKVEFLVSFYNNEISEKSEIFDDQFSVERPDGSNFTLKIRSTKLEDSAMYFCASRRASGILGEQYFGPGTRLTVT.